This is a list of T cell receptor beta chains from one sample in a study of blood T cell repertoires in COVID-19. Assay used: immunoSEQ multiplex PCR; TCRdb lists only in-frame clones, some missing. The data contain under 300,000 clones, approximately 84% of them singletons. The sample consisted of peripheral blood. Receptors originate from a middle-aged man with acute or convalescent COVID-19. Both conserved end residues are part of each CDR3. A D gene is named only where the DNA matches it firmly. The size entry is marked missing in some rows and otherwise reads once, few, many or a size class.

CDR3: CASSPSTSGSFTDTQYF; DNA: TGTGCCAGCTCACCCTCGACTAGCGGTTCCTTCACAGATACGCAGTATTTT; J: TRBJ2-3; V: TRBV18; size: once; D: TRBD2
CDR3: CASSSRYGYTF; DNA: TGTGCCAGCAGTTCCCGCTATGGCTACACCTTC; J: TRBJ1-2; V: TRBV6-5; size: -; D: -
CDR3: CASSKTGIGNIQYF; DNA: TGTGCCAGCAGTAAAACGGGTATTGGAAACATTCAGTACTTC; J: TRBJ2-4; V: TRBV6-5; size: -; D: -
CDR3: CASSTYTQYF; DNA: TGTGCCAGCAGTACATATACGCAGTATTTT; J: TRBJ2-3; V: TRBV2; size: -; D: -
CDR3: CASSPGLAREQYF; DNA: TGTGCCAGCAGCCCGGGACTAGCGAGGGAGCAGTACTTC; J: TRBJ2-7; V: TRBV5-4; size: -; D: TRBD2
CDR3: CASRTSGGNEQFF; DNA: TGCGCCAGCCGGACTAGCGGGGGTAATGAGCAGTTCTTC; J: TRBJ2-1; V: TRBV5-1; size: once; D: TRBD2
CDR3: CASSLVGQRIRSGANVLTF; DNA: TGTGCCAGCAGCCTAGTGGGACAGCGTATACGCTCTGGGGCCAACGTCCTGACTTTC; J: TRBJ2-6; V: TRBV5-8; size: -; D: TRBD1
CDR3: CASSLGQLYEQYF; DNA: TGTGCCAGCAGTTTAGGACAGCTCTACGAGCAGTACTTC; J: TRBJ2-7; V: TRBV12-3/TRBV12-4; size: -; D: -
CDR3: CASSGRQGSYNSPLHF; DNA: TGTGCCAGTAGTGGAAGACAGGGATCCTATAATTCACCCCTCCACTTT; J: TRBJ1-6; V: TRBV19; size: -; D: TRBD1
CDR3: CASSLRNRDRHYGYTF; DNA: TGTGCCAGCAGCTTAAGGAACCGGGACAGGCACTATGGCTACACCTTC; J: TRBJ1-2; V: TRBV11-3; size: -; D: TRBD1
CDR3: CASSWTGSSYNSPLHF; DNA: TGTGCCAGCAGCTGGACAGGGAGCTCCTATAATTCACCCCTCCACTTT; J: TRBJ1-6; V: TRBV6-6; size: -; D: TRBD1
CDR3: CASSLGPAGTRGTGELFF; DNA: TGTGCCAGCAGCTTAGGTCCAGCGGGGACACGGGGGACCGGGGAGCTGTTTTTT; J: TRBJ2-2; V: TRBV7-9; size: -; D: -
CDR3: CASSQDDRNYGYTF; DNA: TGTGCCAGCAGCCAAGACGACAGAAACTATGGCTACACCTTC; J: TRBJ1-2; V: TRBV3-1/TRBV3-2; size: -; D: -
CDR3: CASSLGAGQSSYEQYF; DNA: TGTGCCAGCAGCTTAGGGGCGGGACAGAGTTCCTACGAGCAGTACTTC; J: TRBJ2-7; V: TRBV7-9; size: -; D: -
CDR3: CASSGPAGGSANTGELFF; DNA: TGCGCCAGCAGTGGTCCAGCGGGAGGATCGGCGAACACCGGGGAGCTGTTTTTT; J: TRBJ2-2; V: TRBV10-2; size: once; D: TRBD2
CDR3: CASSPLGGSRFNEQFF; DNA: TGTGCCAGCAGCCCCCTGGGCGGGAGTCGCTTCAATGAGCAGTTCTTC; J: TRBJ2-1; V: TRBV7-2; size: once; D: TRBD2
CDR3: CASRTGGFTDTQYF; DNA: TGCGCCAGCAGGACAGGGGGCTTCACAGATACGCAGTATTTT; J: TRBJ2-3; V: TRBV5-1; size: -; D: TRBD1
CDR3: CASSPEWGVGYGYTF; DNA: TGTGCCAGCAGCCCCGAGTGGGGGGTCGGCTATGGCTACACCTTC; J: TRBJ1-2; V: TRBV11-2; size: once; D: -
CDR3: CATRHTGTGGTGELFF; DNA: TGTGCCACCAGACACACCGGGACAGGGGGAACCGGGGAGCTGTTTTTT; J: TRBJ2-2; V: TRBV24-1; size: -; D: TRBD1
CDR3: CASSIGQVDGYTF; DNA: TGTGCCAGCAGTATCGGACAGGTTGATGGCTACACCTTC; J: TRBJ1-2; V: TRBV12-3/TRBV12-4; size: many; D: TRBD1
CDR3: CAWSLRGITPSDTQYF; DNA: TGTGCCTGGAGTTTAAGGGGCATAACTCCCTCCGATACGCAGTATTTT; J: TRBJ2-3; V: TRBV30; size: once; D: -
CDR3: CASLAAVREITDTQYF; DNA: TGTGCCAGCCTAGCTGCTGTCCGGGAGATCACAGATACGCAGTATTTT; J: TRBJ2-3; V: TRBV18; size: -; D: -
CDR3: CASSLTGYQETQYF; DNA: TGTGCCAGCAGTTTGACGGGGTACCAAGAGACCCAGTACTTC; J: TRBJ2-5; V: TRBV11-2; size: -; D: -
CDR3: CASSQDQGSYNEQFF; DNA: TGTGCCAGCAGCCAAGATCAGGGATCCTACAATGAGCAGTTCTTC; J: TRBJ2-1; V: TRBV14; size: -; D: -
CDR3: CATSRDRENPNTGELFF; DNA: TGTGCCACCAGCAGGGACAGGGAAAATCCGAACACCGGGGAGCTGTTTTTT; J: TRBJ2-2; V: TRBV15; size: -; D: TRBD1
CDR3: CARVLQGGGDRGYTF; DNA: TGTGCCAGAGTACTACAAGGGGGGGGAGATCGTGGCTACACCTTC; J: TRBJ1-2; V: TRBV21-1; size: -; D: -
CDR3: CASSPLGDRGQPQHF; DNA: TGTGCCAGCAGCCCCCTCGGGGACAGGGGTCAGCCCCAGCATTTT; J: TRBJ1-5; V: TRBV5-8; size: -; D: TRBD1
CDR3: CASLRGETIGEQFF; DNA: TGTGCCAGCCTCCGGGGGGAAACTATCGGTGAGCAGTTCTTC; J: TRBJ2-1; V: TRBV2; size: few; D: TRBD2
CDR3: CAISMDRANQPQHF; DNA: TGTGCCATCAGCATGGACAGGGCTAATCAGCCCCAGCATTTT; J: TRBJ1-5; V: TRBV10-3; size: -; D: TRBD1
CDR3: CASSESRWSHNEQFF; DNA: TGTGCCAGCAGTGAATCCAGATGGAGCCACAATGAGCAGTTCTTC; J: TRBJ2-1; V: TRBV6-1; size: once; D: -
CDR3: CASKALGSEQFF; DNA: TGTGCCAGTAAGGCCCTCGGGAGTGAGCAGTTCTTC; J: TRBJ2-1; V: TRBV19; size: -; D: -
CDR3: CASETAHRSEQYF; DNA: TGCGCCAGCGAGACAGCTCACAGATCCGAGCAGTACTTC; J: TRBJ2-7; V: TRBV5-1; size: -; D: -
CDR3: CASSPGLAGGPSTDTQYF; DNA: TGCGCCAGCAGCCCCGGACTAGCGGGGGGCCCTAGCACAGATACGCAGTATTTT; J: TRBJ2-3; V: TRBV5-1; size: -; D: TRBD2
CDR3: CASSLGQGVIYGYTF; DNA: TGCGCCAGCAGCTTGGGGCAGGGGGTTATCTATGGCTACACCTTC; J: TRBJ1-2; V: TRBV5-1; size: -; D: TRBD1
CDR3: CASSVWGDVFGNTIYF; DNA: TGTGCCAGCAGTGTATGGGGGGATGTGTTCGGAAACACCATATATTTT; J: TRBJ1-3; V: TRBV6-1; size: -; D: -
CDR3: CASLGQEHTDTQYF; DNA: TGTGCCAGCCTGGGACAGGAGCACACAGATACGCAGTATTTT; J: TRBJ2-3; V: TRBV19; size: -; D: TRBD1
CDR3: CASSETGEQYF; DNA: TGTGCCAGCAGTGAAACGGGGGAGCAGTACTTC; J: TRBJ2-7; V: TRBV25-1; size: -; D: -
CDR3: CASRQGQLTEAFF; DNA: TGTGCCAGCAGGCAGGGACAGCTCACTGAAGCTTTCTTT; J: TRBJ1-1; V: TRBV6-5; size: -; D: TRBD1
CDR3: CASSSRLAGLYNEQFF; DNA: TGTGCCAGCAGCTCTCGACTAGCGGGATTGTACAATGAGCAGTTCTTC; J: TRBJ2-1; V: TRBV7-9; size: -; D: TRBD2